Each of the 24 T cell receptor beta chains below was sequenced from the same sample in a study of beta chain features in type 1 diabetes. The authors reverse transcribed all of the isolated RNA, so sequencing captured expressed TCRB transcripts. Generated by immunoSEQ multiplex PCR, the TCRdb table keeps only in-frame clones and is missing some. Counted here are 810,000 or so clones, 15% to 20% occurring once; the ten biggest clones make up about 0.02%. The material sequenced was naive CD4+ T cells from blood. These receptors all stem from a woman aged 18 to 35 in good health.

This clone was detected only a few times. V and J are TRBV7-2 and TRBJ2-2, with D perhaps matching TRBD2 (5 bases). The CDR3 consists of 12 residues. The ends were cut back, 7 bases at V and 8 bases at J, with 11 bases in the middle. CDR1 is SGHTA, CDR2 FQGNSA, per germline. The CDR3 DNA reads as TGTGCCAGCAAAAAAAGGGAGGGGGAGCTGTTTTTT. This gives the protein CASKKREGELFF.

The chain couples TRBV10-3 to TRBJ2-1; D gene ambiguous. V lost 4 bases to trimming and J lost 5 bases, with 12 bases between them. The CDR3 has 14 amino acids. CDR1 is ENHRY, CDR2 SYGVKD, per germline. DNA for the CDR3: TGTGCCATCAGTGCAACAGACGAAAACAATGAGCAGTTCTTC. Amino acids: CAISATDENNEQFF.

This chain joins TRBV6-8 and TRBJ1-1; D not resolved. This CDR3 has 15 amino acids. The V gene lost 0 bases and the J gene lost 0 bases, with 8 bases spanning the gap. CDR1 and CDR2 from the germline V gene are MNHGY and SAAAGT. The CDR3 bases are TGTGCCAGCAGTTACTCGGACTATATGAACACTGAAGCTTTCTTT. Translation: CASSYSDYMNTEAFF.

In DNA form, the CDR3 reads TGCAGCGTTCGCCCGGGACAGACCTGGGAGCAGTTCTTC. Translation: CSVRPGQTWEQFF. V usage is TRBV29-1 and J usage is TRBJ2-1; 7 bases are a match to TRBD1. The CDR3 has 13 amino acids. Germline CDR1 SQVTM, CDR2 ANQGSEA. After removal of 5 bases from V and 10 bases from J, the junction contained 11 bases not matched to a gene.

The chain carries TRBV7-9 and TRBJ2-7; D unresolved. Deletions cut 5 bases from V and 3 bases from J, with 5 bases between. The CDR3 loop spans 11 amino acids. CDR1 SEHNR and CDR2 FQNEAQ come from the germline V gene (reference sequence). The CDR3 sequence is CASSGDYEQYF. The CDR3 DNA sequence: TGTGCCAGCAGCGGGGACTACGAGCAGTACTTC.

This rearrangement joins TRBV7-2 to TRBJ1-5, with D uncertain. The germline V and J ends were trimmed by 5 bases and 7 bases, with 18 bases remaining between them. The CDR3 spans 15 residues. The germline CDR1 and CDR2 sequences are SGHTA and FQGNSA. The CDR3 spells CASSPRMGLWQPQHF. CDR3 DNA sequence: TGTGCCAGCAGCCCCCGGATGGGCTTGTGGCAGCCCCAGCATTTT.

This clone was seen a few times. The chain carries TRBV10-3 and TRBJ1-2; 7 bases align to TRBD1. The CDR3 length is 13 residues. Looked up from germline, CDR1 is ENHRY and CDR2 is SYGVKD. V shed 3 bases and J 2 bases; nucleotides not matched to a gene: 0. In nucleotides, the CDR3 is TGTGCCATCAGTGAACAGGGGAACTATGGCTACACCTTC. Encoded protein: CAISEQGNYGYTF.

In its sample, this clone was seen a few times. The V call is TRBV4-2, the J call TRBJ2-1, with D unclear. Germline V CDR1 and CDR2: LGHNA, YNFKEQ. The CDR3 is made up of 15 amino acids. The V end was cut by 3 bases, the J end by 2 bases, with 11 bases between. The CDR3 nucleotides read TGTGCCAGCAGCCAGGGGATCCACGCCTACAATGAGCAGTTCTTC. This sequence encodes CASSQGIHAYNEQFF.

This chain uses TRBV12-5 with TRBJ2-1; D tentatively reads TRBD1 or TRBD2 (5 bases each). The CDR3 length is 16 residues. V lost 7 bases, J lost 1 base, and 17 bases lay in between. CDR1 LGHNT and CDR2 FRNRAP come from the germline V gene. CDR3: CASANAWGTSYNEQFF. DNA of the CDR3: TGTGCTAGTGCCAACGCTTGGGGGACGTCCTACAATGAGCAGTTCTTC. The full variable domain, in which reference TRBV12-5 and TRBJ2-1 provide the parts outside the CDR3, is DARVTQTPRHKVTEMGQEVTMRCQPILGHNTVFWYRQTMMQGLELLAYFRNRAPLDDSGMPKDRFSAEMPDATLATLKIQPSEPRDSAVYFCASANAWGTSYNEQFFGPGTRLTVL.

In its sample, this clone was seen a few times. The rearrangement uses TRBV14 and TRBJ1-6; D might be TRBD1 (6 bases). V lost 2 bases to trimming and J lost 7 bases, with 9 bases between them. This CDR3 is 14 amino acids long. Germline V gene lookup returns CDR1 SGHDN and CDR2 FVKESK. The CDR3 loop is CASSQRQDNSPLHF. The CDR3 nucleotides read TGTGCCAGCAGCCAACGACAGGACAATTCACCCCTCCACTTT.

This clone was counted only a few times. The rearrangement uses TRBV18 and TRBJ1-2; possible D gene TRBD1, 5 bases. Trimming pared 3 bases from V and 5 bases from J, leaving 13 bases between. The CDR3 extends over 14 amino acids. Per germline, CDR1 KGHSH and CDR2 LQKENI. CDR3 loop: CASSPGRVEYGYTF. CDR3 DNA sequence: TGTGCCAGCTCACCCGGCAGGGTGGAATATGGCTACACCTTC.

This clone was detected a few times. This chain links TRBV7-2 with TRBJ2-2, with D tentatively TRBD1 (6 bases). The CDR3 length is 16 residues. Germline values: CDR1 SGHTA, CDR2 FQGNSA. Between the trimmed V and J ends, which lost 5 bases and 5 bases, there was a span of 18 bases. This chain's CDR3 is CASSPPYRVVTGELFF. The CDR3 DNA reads TGTGCCAGCAGCCCCCCTTACAGGGTAGTGACCGGGGAGCTGTTTTTT.

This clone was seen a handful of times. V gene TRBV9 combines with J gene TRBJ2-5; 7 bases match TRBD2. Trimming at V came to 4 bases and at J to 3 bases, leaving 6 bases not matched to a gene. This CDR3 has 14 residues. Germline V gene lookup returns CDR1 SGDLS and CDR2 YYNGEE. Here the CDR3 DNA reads TGTGCCAGCAGCTCGTCCGGGACTAAAGAGACCCAGTACTTC. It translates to CASSSSGTKETQYF.

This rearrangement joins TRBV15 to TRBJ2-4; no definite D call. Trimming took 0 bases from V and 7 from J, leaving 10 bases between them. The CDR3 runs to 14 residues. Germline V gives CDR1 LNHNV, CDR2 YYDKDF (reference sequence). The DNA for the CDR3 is TGTGCCACCAGCAGAGATCTTGGTATTAACATTCAGTACTTC. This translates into CATSRDLGINIQYF.

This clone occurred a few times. CDR3 sequence: CASSKDSAGENIQYF. Written as DNA, the CDR3 is TGTGCCAGCAGTAAGGACAGTGCGGGAGAAAACATTCAGTACTTC. The V and J genes are TRBV5-4 and TRBJ2-4; tentative D call: TRBD2 (7 bases). The CDR3 runs 15 residues. Germline CDR1 SGHNT, CDR2 YYREEE (reference sequence). Trimming took off 5 bases at V and 5 bases at J, with 17 bases between the two ends.

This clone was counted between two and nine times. As DNA, the CDR3 is TGTGCCAGCAGCTTAGATCTGTACACCGGGGAGCTGTTTTTT. It yields the protein CASSLDLYTGELFF. This chain connects TRBV7-9 to TRBJ2-2; no firm D call. V lost 1 base, J lost 3 bases, and 6 bases lay in between. The CDR3 has 14 residues. Germline-derived CDR1 and CDR2 are SEHNR and FQNEAQ (reference sequence).

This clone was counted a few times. CDR3 DNA sequence: TGTGCCAGCAGCCAAGGAACGGGAGGGCCAACAGATACGCAGTATTTT. The encoded protein is CASSQGTGGPTDTQYF. The gene calls are TRBV4-2 and TRBJ2-3; 8 positions agree with TRBD2. CDR1 and CDR2 from the germline V gene are LGHNA and YNFKEQ. This CDR3 has 16 amino acids. The J segment lost 3 bases and the V segment lost 1 base, leaving 6 bases of the junction unmatched.

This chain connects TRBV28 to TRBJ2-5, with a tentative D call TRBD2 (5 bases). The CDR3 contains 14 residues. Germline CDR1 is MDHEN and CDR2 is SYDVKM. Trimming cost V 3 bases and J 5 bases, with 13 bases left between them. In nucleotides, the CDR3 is TGTGCCAGCAGTTTCCGCTCCAGAGGGGAGACCCAGTACTTC. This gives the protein CASSFRSRGETQYF.

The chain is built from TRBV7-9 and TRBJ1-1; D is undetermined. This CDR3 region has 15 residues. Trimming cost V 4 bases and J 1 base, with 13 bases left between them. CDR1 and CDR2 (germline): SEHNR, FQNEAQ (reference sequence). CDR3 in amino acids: CASSSRAAENTEAFF. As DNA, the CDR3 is TGTGCCAGCAGCTCGAGGGCGGCAGAGAACACTGAAGCTTTCTTT.

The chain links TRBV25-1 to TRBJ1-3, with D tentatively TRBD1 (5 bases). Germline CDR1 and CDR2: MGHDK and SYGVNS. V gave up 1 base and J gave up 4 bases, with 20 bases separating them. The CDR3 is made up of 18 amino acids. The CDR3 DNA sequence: TGTGCCAGCAGTGAATTGGGGGGAACAGGACTCTCCGGAAACACCATATATTTT. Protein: CASSELGGTGLSGNTIYF.

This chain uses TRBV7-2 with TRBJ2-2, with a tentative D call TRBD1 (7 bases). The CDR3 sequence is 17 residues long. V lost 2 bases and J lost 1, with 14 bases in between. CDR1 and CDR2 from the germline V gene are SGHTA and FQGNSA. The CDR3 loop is CASSLRRDSLNTGELFF. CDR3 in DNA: TGTGCCAGCAGCTTAAGGAGGGACAGTCTGAACACCGGGGAGCTGTTTTTT.

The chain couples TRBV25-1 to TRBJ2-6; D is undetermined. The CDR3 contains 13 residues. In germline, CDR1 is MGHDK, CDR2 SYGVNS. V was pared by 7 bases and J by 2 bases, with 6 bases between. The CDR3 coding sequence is TGTGCCAGCACAATAGCTGGGGCCAACGTCCTGACTTTC. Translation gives CASTIAGANVLTF. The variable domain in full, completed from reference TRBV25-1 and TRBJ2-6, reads EADIYQTPRYLVIGTGKKITLECSQTMGHDKMYWYQQDPGMELHLIHYSYGVNSTEKGDLSSESTVSRIRTEHFPLTLESARPSHTSQYLCASTIAGANVLTFGAGSRLTVL.

The CDR3 reads CASSLSRPRAAGANVLTF. CDR3 nucleotide sequence: TGTGCCAGCAGTTTATCGAGACCACGGGCCGCTGGGGCCAACGTCCTGACTTTC. This rearrangement joins TRBV27 to TRBJ2-6, with unresolved D. In germline, CDR1 is MNHEY, CDR2 SMNVEV (reference sequence). The CDR3 runs 18 residues. Trimming cost V 0 bases and J 2 bases, with 14 bases left between them.

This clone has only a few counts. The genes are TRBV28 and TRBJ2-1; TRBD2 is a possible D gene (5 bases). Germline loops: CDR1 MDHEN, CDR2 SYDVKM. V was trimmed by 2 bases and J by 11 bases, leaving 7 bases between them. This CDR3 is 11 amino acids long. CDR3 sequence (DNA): TGTGCCAGCAGTTTACAGCGGAAGCAGTTCTTC. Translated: CASSLQRKQFF. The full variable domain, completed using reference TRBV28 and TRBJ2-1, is DVKVTQSSRYLVKRTGEKVFLECVQDMDHENMFWYRQDPGLGLRLIYFSYDVKMKEKGDIPEGYSVSREKKERFSLILESASTNQTSMYLCASSLQRKQFFGPGTRLTVL.